This T cell receptor beta chain emerged from a study of pediatric ulcerative colitis. Rectal tissue came from one to two pinch biopsies taken at colonoscopy. CDR1 is MNHEY, CDR2 SMNVEV, per germline (reference sequence). The CDR3 is made up of 16 amino acids. V gave up 4 bases and J gave up 3 bases, with 19 bases separating them. The table came from immunoSEQ multiplex PCR; TCRdb's copy has only in-frame clones and leaves some out. Of tens of thousands of clones in the sample, roughly 70% were seen once. This clonotype was obtained from a boy younger than 18 with severe ulcerative colitis. The V gene is TRBV27, the J gene TRBJ2-7, with D perhaps TRBD2 (6 bases). Sequenced sample: gut tissue. In DNA form, the CDR3 reads TGTGCCAGCAGTTCCCGGGAGTCTAGCGCCTACTACGAGCAGTACTTC. It is translated as CASSSRESSAYYEQYF.